The next 16 T cell receptor beta chains were all read from a single sample in a study of identical twins' blood T cells (dated by TCRdb to about 2013). Receptor amplification or capture employed 5' RACE. TCRdb shows the sequencer as Illumina Genome Analyzer IIx. The raw public data were reprocessed by TCRdb itself: fastp quality trimming at Q25, MiXCR clonotype calling, in-frame beta chains only. CDR3 protein duplicates are merged, each entry listing the most common genes and DNA. This sample comprises 350,000 to 450,000 distinct CDR3 sequences, under 30% of them detected only once. 5.5% to 7% of the sample is in the top ten clones. The material sequenced was PBMCs. All receptors come from a woman aged 18 to 49 in good health.

V and J are TRBV19 and TRBJ1-5; 8 bases line up with TRBD1. V lost 3 bases and J lost 0; bases outside the gene matches: 4. CDR1 and CDR2 (germline): LNHDA, SQIVND (reference sequence). This CDR3 region has 16 residues. The DNA of the CDR3 is TGTGCCAGTAGTATGGGGACAGGACATAGCAATCAGCCCCAGCATTTT. Residues: CASSMGTGHSNQPQHF.

The chain is built from TRBV28 and TRBJ2-3; 11 positions agree with TRBD2. Trimming cost V 6 bases and J 4 bases; bases outside gene matches: 9. The CDR3 sequence is 16 residues long. CDR1 MDHEN and CDR2 SYDVKM come from the germline V gene. The CDR3 coding sequence is TGTGCCAGCAGCCTCCTAGCGGGGGGAGGTGCAGATACGCAGTATTTT. Translation: CASSLLAGGGADTQYF.

This clonotype was observed a handful of times. V gene TRBV5-1 combines with J gene TRBJ1-5; possibly TRBD1 for D (6 bases). The length of the CDR3 is 15 residues. Trimming shortened V by 2 bases and J by 2 bases, and 11 bases separated the two germline ends. Germline V gene sequence: CDR1 SGHRS, CDR2 YFSETQ. CDR3 bases: TGCGCCAGCAGCTTCGAGGGGGGTGGCAATCAGCCCCAGCATTTT. Protein: CASSFEGGGNQPQHF.

This clonotype came up many times. This chain joins TRBV20-1 and TRBJ1-1, with TRBD1 as a possible D gene (5 bases). Germline CDR1 is DFQATT and CDR2 is SNEGSKA (reference sequence). The CDR3 sequence is 8 residues long. CDR3 nucleotide sequence: TGCAGGGGGGGTGAAGCTTTCTTT. It yields the protein CRGGEAFF.

This clonotype was seen only a few times. The V call is TRBV6-1, the J call TRBJ1-5; D gene ambiguous. V was pared by 5 bases and J by 2 bases, with 19 bases between. CDR1 is MNHNS, CDR2 SASEGT, per germline. There are 17 residues in the CDR3. Written as DNA, the CDR3 is TGTGCCAGCAGTCGAAGAGCGGACGTACGGGGCAATCAGCCCCAGCATTTT. It translates to CASSRRADVRGNQPQHF.

The chain is built from TRBV11-2 and TRBJ2-2; 9 bases are a match to TRBD1. The CDR3 covers 18 residues. V gave up 3 bases and J gave up 0 bases; unmatched junction bases: 8. Germline CDR1 and CDR2: SGHAT and FQNNGV. CDR3 DNA: TGTGCCAGCAGCTTCACAGGGGGCTACCCCGCGAACACCGGGGAGCTGTTTTTT. This codes for CASSFTGGYPANTGELFF.

This clonotype was seen only a few times. This CDR3 is CASSYGGGMNEQYF. The CDR3 DNA is TGTGCCAGCAGTTACGGGGGAGGTATGAACGAGCAGTACTTC. The chain recombines TRBV6-2 or TRBV6-3 with TRBJ2-7, with D possibly TRBD2 on 6 matching bases. The CDR3 loop spans 14 amino acids. Germline V gene data show CDR1 as MNHEY and CDR2 as SVGEGT. V lost 2 bases and J 5 bases, leaving 13 bases between the germline ends.

This clonotype was counted only a few times. The V gene is TRBV29-1, the J gene TRBJ1-1; D uncertain. The V end was cut by 7 bases, the J end by 8 bases, with 23 bases between. This CDR3 has 14 residues. Per the germline V gene, CDR1 is SQVTM and CDR2 is ANQGSEA. The CDR3 protein is CSAGTIRELAEAFF. The CDR3 nucleotides are TGCAGCGCCGGAACCATCCGAGAATTGGCGGAAGCTTTCTTT. Combining the CDR3 with reference TRBV29-1 and TRBJ1-1 gives the whole variable domain SAVISQKPSRDICQRGTSLTIQCQVDSQVTMMFWYRQQPGQSLTLIATANQGSEATYESGFVIDKFPISRPNLTFSTLTVSNMSPEDSSIYLCSAGTIRELAEAFFGQGTRLTVV.

The sample holds many counts of this clonotype. The rearrangement joins TRBV9 to TRBJ1-2; TRBD1 might be the D (5 bases). The CDR3 extends over 13 amino acids. Per the germline V gene, CDR1 is SGDLS and CDR2 is YYNGEE. V lost 6 bases and J 4 bases, leaving 13 bases between the germline ends. In DNA, the CDR3 is TGTGCCAGCAAAGCGTCCGGGGGCTATGGCTACACCTTC. It codes for CASKASGGYGYTF.

With respect to this clonotype: Just one base apart from a much larger clone, this may be a read error. The chain carries TRBV6-2 or TRBV6-3 and TRBJ1-5, with 7 bases that match TRBD1. V was pared by 10 bases and J by 8 bases, with 11 bases of the junction left unmatched. The germline gives CDR1 MNHEY, CDR2 SVGEGT. The CDR3 has 13 residues. CDR3 in DNA: TGTGCCAACACCGCGGGACAGCTGAAGCCCCAGCATTTT. This encodes CANTAGQLKPQHF.

V gene TRBV9 combines with J gene TRBJ1-2, with 10 nucleotides matching TRBD1. The V segment lost 4 bases and the J segment 6 bases; nucleotides outside the gene matches: 6. The CDR3 runs 14 residues. The germline V gene encodes CDR1 SGDLS and CDR2 YYNGEE. The CDR3 reads CASSTTGGMDGYTF. The CDR3 region has the DNA TGTGCCAGCAGCACGACAGGGGGCATGGATGGCTACACCTTC.

Notes on this clonotype: Given a much more abundant clone one base away, this may be a read error. The chain combines TRBV20-1 with TRBJ1-1; D remains unclear. The CDR3 length is 12 residues. Germline loops: CDR1 DFQATT, CDR2 SNEGSKA (reference sequence). Here the CDR3 DNA reads TGCAGTGTTAGAGTTCTCTGGACTGAAGCTTTCTTT. As protein: CSVRVLWTEAFF.

This chain connects TRBV12-2 to TRBJ1-1; TRBD1 is the table's D call, not checked against the DNA. TRBV12-2 is assigned pseudogene status. The CDR3 runs to 16 residues. In DNA, the CDR3 is TGTGCAAGTCGCTTCGAGCGTCTGGCGGGACAGCATGAAGCTTTCTTT. Protein product: CASRFERLAGQHEAFF.

This clonotype was seen more than once but under ten times. The rearrangement uses TRBV13 and TRBJ1-1; D gene uncertain. CDR3 length: 12 residues. Per the germline V gene, CDR1 is PRHDT and CDR2 is FYEKMQ (reference sequence). V lost 5 bases, J lost 8 bases, and 12 bases lay in between. The CDR3 is CASSPFGGEAFF. The CDR3 DNA reads TGTGCCAGCAGCCCCTTCGGAGGGGAAGCTTTCTTT.

This chain connects TRBV5-4 to TRBJ2-1; 7 bases are shared with TRBD2. Germline V gene lookup returns CDR1 SGHNT and CDR2 YYREEE (reference sequence). The CDR3 has 11 residues. The V gene end was trimmed by 9 bases and the J gene end by 10 bases; junction bases not matched to a gene: 7. CDR3: CAKGREGEQFF. The CDR3 nucleotides are TGTGCCAAGGGCAGGGAGGGGGAGCAGTTCTTC. Using reference TRBV5-4 and TRBJ2-1 for the parts outside the CDR3, the full variable domain is ETGVTQSPTHLIKTRGQQVTLRCSSQSGHNTVSWYQQALGQGPQFIFQYYREEENGRGNFPPRFSGLQFPNYSSELNVNALELDDSALYLCAKGREGEQFFGPGTRLTVL.

This CDR3 is CASSPQYNSPLHF. DNA for the CDR3: TGTGCCAGTAGCCCCCAGTATAATTCACCCCTCCACTTT. The chain uses TRBV19 and TRBJ1-6; D gene uncertain. Germline CDR1 LNHDA, CDR2 SQIVND (reference sequence). The ends were cut back, 6 bases at V and 4 bases at J, with 7 bases in the middle. CDR3 length: 13 amino acids.